The rows below give T cell receptor beta chains drawn from one sample of a study of control samples from healthy donors and cancer patients. Profiling relied on immunoSEQ multiplex PCR, and the TCRdb table lists in-frame clones only, not all of them. This sample has 120,000 or so clones, with roughly 89% found just once. The sequenced sample was blood. The source of these receptors is a man aged 25-45 years in good health. CDR3s include the opening cysteine and the closing phenylalanine or tryptophan. The D gene is left open where the match is weak.

D gene	V gene	CDR3 protein
TRBD1	TRBV6-1	CASSETGTANSPLHF
.	TRBV30	CAWSVLDGGNQPQHF
.	TRBV9	CASSVAGEKLFF
.	TRBV12-5	CASGVSSGNTIYF
TRBD1	TRBV12-5	CASGLVHGLGQGVIGNQPQHF
.	TRBV11-3	CASSLDGGDRTDTQYF
TRBD1	TRBV5-6	CASSRRDRGPHEQYF
TRBD1	TRBV12-3/TRBV12-4	CASGQGANEQYF
.	TRBV30	CAWGRGGSYGYTF
.	TRBV3-1/TRBV3-2	CASSLGTLEAFF
.	TRBV2	CASSESRDNEQFF
.	TRBV19	CASSIDKEKLFF
.	TRBV2	CASSRKQGDPFTEAFF
.	TRBV5-4	CASSLGGTGTEAFF
.	TRBV30	CAWSEPGRSPLHF
.	TRBV5-8	CASNGMNNEKLFF
TRBD1	TRBV7-9	CASSLTGGSAGYTF
.	TRBV19	CASRPGQDGYTF
.	TRBV14	CASSQVLNTGELFF
TRBD1	TRBV18	CASSLGTGDNSPLHF
.	TRBV5-6	CASSLGQFMNTEAFF
.	TRBV10-3	CAISDAGRNSPLHF